This T cell receptor (beta chain) was obtained from a study of Ad26.COV2.S vaccination and SARS-CoV-2 variants. The CDR3 is 15 amino acids. Germline V gene data show CDR1 as MDHEN and CDR2 as SYDVKM. Trimming removed 2 bases from V and 4 bases from J, with 12 bases in between. Study results and caveats: An underestimation of total T cell responses may have resulted from the TCR breadth and depth analyses.

Concerning this clone: Its antigen remains unknown.

Treatment given: roughly 20 received Ad26.COV2.S at low or high dose, single or two shots; a few received placebo; per-sample allocation not given. The samples date from day 63 after the first vaccine or placebo injection. Sequenced by immunoSEQ multiplex PCR; TCRdb stores in-frame clones only, minus some. The sample consists of almost 400,000 clones, around 91% of them appearing once. Sequencing used peripheral blood, obtained in a trial of Ad26.COV2.S vaccine versus placebo. The chain has TRBV28 and TRBJ1-5; D is perhaps TRBD1 (6 bases). The sequence came from a person aged 18-65 years who received the Ad26.COV2.S COVID-19 vaccine or a placebo. The DNA of the CDR3 is TGTGCCAGCAGTTTACGGGCCAGGGGAAATCAGCCCCAGCATTTT. Translation: CASSLRARGNQPQHF.